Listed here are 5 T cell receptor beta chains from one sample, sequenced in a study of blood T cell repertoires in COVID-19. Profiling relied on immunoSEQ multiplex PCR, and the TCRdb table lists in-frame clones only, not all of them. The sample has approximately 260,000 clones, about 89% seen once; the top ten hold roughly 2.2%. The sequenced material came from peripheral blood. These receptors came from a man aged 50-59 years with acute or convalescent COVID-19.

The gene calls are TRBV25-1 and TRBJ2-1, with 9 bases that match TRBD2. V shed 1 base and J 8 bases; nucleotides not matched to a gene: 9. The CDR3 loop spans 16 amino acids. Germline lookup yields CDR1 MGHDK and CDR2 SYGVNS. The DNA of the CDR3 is TGTGCCAGCAGTGAATTCCCGCTAGCGGGGCCATATGAGCAGTTCTTC. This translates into CASSEFPLAGPYEQFF.

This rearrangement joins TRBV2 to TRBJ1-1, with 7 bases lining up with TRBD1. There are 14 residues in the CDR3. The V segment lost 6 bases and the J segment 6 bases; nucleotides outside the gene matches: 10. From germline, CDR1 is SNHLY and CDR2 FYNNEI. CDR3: CASRDRQGLSEAFF. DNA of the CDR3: TGTGCCAGCAGGGATCGACAGGGCCTTTCTGAAGCTTTCTTT.

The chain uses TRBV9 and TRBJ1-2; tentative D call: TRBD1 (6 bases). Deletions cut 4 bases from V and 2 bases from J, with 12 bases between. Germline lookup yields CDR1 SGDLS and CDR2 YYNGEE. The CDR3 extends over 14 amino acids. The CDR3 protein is CASSLQGGNYGYTF. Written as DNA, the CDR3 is TGTGCCAGCAGCCTCCAAGGGGGAAACTATGGCTACACCTTC.

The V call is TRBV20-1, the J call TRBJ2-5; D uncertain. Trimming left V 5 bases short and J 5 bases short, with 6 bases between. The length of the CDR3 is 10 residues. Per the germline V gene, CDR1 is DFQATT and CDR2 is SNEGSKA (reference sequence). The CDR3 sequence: CSALEETQYF. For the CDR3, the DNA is TGCAGTGCTTTGGAGGAGACCCAGTACTTC.

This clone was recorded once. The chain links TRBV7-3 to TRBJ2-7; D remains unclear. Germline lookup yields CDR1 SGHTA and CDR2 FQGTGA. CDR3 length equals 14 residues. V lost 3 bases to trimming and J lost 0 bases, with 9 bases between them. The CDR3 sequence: CASSFFGSSYEQYF. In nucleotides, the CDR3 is TGTGCCAGCAGCTTTTTCGGTAGCTCCTACGAGCAGTACTTC.